The 3 T cell receptor beta chains in this list originate from one sample, sequenced in a study of shared clonotypes between healthy human individuals. Libraries were prepared by immunoSEQ multiplex PCR; TCRdb keeps only in-frame clonotypes and omits some of them. The sample includes 2,100,000 or so clones, under 97% of them seen just once. Material for sequencing was naive CD4+ T cells sorted from blood. The subset denotes: CD45RA+ positively selected. Receptors were obtained from a man in his late teens or twenties in good health.

Only a few counts were recorded for this clone. The V gene is TRBV4-1, the J gene TRBJ2-7, with 7 bases matching TRBD2. From germline, CDR1 is MGHRA and CDR2 YSYEKL. The CDR3 has 17 amino acids. The V gene end was trimmed by 3 bases and the J gene end by 2 bases; junction bases not matched to a gene: 13. In DNA, the CDR3 is TGCGCCAGCAGCCACGCTCGAATAGCGGGCCCAACCTACGAGCAGTACTTC. Encoded protein: CASSHARIAGPTYEQYF.

The V and J genes are TRBV28 and TRBJ1-5; TRBD1 might be the D (6 bases). The CDR3 contains 15 residues. CDR1 is MDHEN, CDR2 SYDVKM, per germline. V dropped 6 bases and J dropped 3 bases, with 15 bases sitting between them. CDR3 bases: TGTGCCAGCAGCTTAAATAGGGGGATCAATCAGCCCCAGCATTTT. Translating it yields CASSLNRGINQPQHF.

The gene calls are TRBV21-1 and TRBJ2-7; the DNA was not used to check the table's D call, TRBD2. TRBV21-1 is an annotated pseudogene. The CDR3 is 19 amino acids. The CDR3 is CASSKSGTSGGAFDYEQYF. DNA for the CDR3: TGTGCCAGCAGCAAATCCGGGACTAGCGGGGGTGCTTTCGATTACGAGCAGTACTTC.